The 9 T cell receptor beta chains reported below all come from one sample, sequenced in a study of T cell repertoires in cytomegalovirus infection. These receptors lack a known antigen. TCRdb used MiXCR to reprocess the reads, holding one entry per CDR3 protein. The table shows about 920,000 distinct CDR3 sequences, with approximately 30% occurring only once. This material consisted of cultured CD8+ T cells from PBMCs, taken from culture after CMV antigen stimulation. These TCRs come from a human donor in good health (CMV status not recorded). Some clones in this sample may be carry-over from other donors' samples.

This clonotype was counted only a few times. The CDR3 region has the DNA TGTGCCAGCAGCTTGGAAGTGAGGCGGGGGCCTAGCACAGATACGCAGTATTTT. Protein: CASSLEVRRGPSTDTQYF. This chain joins TRBV5-5 and TRBJ2-3; the D gene is possibly TRBD2 (7 bases). This CDR3 is 18 amino acids long. Trimming shortened V by 0 bases and J by 0 bases, and 17 bases separated the two germline ends. The germline gives CDR1 SGHKS, CDR2 YYEKEE (reference sequence).

The chain recombines TRBV27 with TRBJ2-3; weak D call: TRBD1 (5 bases). Between the trimmed V and J ends, which lost 5 bases and 6 bases, there was a span of 24 bases. The CDR3 is made up of 17 amino acids. Germline V gives CDR1 MNHEY, CDR2 SMNVEV (reference sequence). This CDR3 reads CASSPPRDKEDTDTQYF. For the CDR3, the DNA is TGTGCCAGCAGTCCCCCCAGGGATAAAGAAGACACGGATACGCAGTATTTT.

CDR3 sequence: CASSADRGSYNEQFF. CDR3 DNA: TGTGCCAGCAGCGCGGACAGGGGGTCCTACAATGAGCAGTTCTTC. The rearrangement uses TRBV9 and TRBJ2-1, with 10 bases aligning to TRBD1. CDR1 is SGDLS, CDR2 YYNGEE, per germline. The CDR3 consists of 15 residues. V shed 3 bases, J shed 1 base, and the junction held 1 base outside the gene matches.

This clonotype was seen a few times. The CDR3 protein is CASSGGGLSYEQYV. Written as DNA, the CDR3 is TGTGCCAGCAGCGGCGGGGGGCTTTCCTACGAGCAGTACGTC. The chain joins TRBV28 to TRBJ2-7, with 8 bases fitting TRBD2. This CDR3 has 14 residues. The J segment lost 1 base and the V segment lost 6 bases, leaving 5 bases of the junction unmatched. The germline CDR1 and CDR2 sequences are MDHEN and SYDVKM.

This clonotype showed up many times. The chain uses TRBV7-6 and TRBJ2-6; 7 positions agree with TRBD2. Germline-derived CDR1 and CDR2 are SGHVS and FNYEAQ. Germline trimming cut 8 bases from V and 0 bases from J; bases unmatched to any gene: 4. CDR3 size: 15 residues. The CDR3 here is CASRAGPSGANVLTF. The CDR3, as DNA: TGTGCCAGCCGAGCGGGACCCTCTGGGGCCAACGTCCTGACTTTC.

The sample holds many counts of this clonotype. The J gene is TRBJ2-3, the V gene TRBV7-6; D uncertain. This CDR3 spans 14 amino acids. Germline V CDR1 and CDR2: SGHVS, FNYEAQ. Deletions cut 1 base from V and 2 bases from J, with 7 bases between. The CDR3 sequence is CASSLGAVTDTQYF. The CDR3 DNA reads as TGTGCCAGCAGCTTAGGAGCTGTCACAGATACGCAGTATTTT.

This clonotype was seen once. This chain joins TRBV11-2 and TRBJ2-4; D is perhaps TRBD1 or TRBD2 (5 bases each). V lost 4 bases, J lost 15 bases, and 13 bases lay in between. The CDR3 covers 11 residues. The germline V gene encodes CDR1 SGHAT and CDR2 FQNNGV. The CDR3 reads CASSYGALWYF. The CDR3 bases are TGTGCCAGCAGCTACGGGGCCCTCTGGTACTTC. Supplemented by reference TRBV11-2 and TRBJ2-4, the full variable domain reads EAGVAQSPRYKIIEKRQSVAFWCNPISGHATLYWYQQILGQGPKLLIQFQNNGVVDDSQLPKDRFSAERLKGVDSTLKIQPAKLEDSAVYLCASSYGALWYFGAGTRLSVL.

The sample holds one count of this clonotype. The chain recombines TRBV15 with TRBJ2-6; D perhaps matches TRBD2 (5 bases). The V and J ends lost 1 base and 0 bases respectively, with 10 bases between them. Germline V gene sequence: CDR1 LNHNV, CDR2 YYDKDF (reference sequence). The CDR3 is 17 residues long. In nucleotides, the CDR3 is TGTGCCACCAGCAGAGGCGGACTGAGCTCTGGGGCCAACGTCCTGACTTTC. This codes for CATSRGGLSSGANVLTF.

The chain has TRBV10-3 and TRBJ2-7, with D possibly TRBD1 on 6 matching bases. V lost 6 bases to trimming and J lost 6 bases, with 9 bases between them. The CDR3 is 11 amino acids. Germline CDR1 is ENHRY and CDR2 is SYGVKD. CDR3 nucleotides: TGTGCCATCAGACAGGGTCGCGAGCAGTACTTC. It is translated as CAIRQGREQYF.